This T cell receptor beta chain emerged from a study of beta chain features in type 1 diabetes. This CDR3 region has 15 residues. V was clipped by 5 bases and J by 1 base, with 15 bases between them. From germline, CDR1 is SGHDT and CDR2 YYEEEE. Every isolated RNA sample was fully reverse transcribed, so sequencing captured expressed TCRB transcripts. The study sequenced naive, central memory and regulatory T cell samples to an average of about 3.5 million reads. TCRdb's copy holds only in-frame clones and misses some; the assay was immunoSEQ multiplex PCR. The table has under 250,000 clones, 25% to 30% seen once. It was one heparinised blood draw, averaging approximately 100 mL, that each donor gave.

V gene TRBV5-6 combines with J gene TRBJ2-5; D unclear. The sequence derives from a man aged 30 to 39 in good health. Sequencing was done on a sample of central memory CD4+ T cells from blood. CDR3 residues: CASRQVPGLQETQYF. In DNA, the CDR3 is TGTGCCAGCAGGCAAGTTCCTGGTCTCCAAGAGACCCAGTACTTC. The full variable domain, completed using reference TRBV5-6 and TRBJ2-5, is DAGVTQSPTHLIKTRGQQVTLRCSPKSGHDTVSWYQQALGQGPQFIFQYYEEEERQRGNFPDRFSGHQFPNYSSELNVNALLLGDSALYLCASRQVPGLQETQYFGPGTRLLVL.